This T cell receptor (beta chain) was identified in a study of T cells in Graves' hyperthyroidism and ophthalmopathy. This clonotype was counted only a few times. RNA transcripts were the template for amplifying TCR beta CDR3 regions. Researchers ran a first-round RT-PCR on the TCR CDR3 using the HTBI primer set. One entry per CDR3 protein, called by TCRdb with MiXCR from the multiplex PCR reads. The data hold hundreds of thousands of distinct CDR3 sequences, with about 15% observed a single time. This CDR3 spans 14 amino acids. CDR1 is PRHDT, CDR2 FYEKMQ, per germline (reference sequence). Unmatched junction bases numbered 5, after V lost 5 bases and J lost 3 bases.

This TCR was sampled from a woman between 18 and 29 years old with Graves' hyperthyroidism. This chain connects TRBV13 to TRBJ2-7, with 9 bases that match TRBD1. Sequencing input: blood. The CDR3 loop is CASSHRGRDYEQYF. The CDR3 DNA reads TGTGCCAGCAGCCACAGGGGGCGCGACTACGAGCAGTACTTC.